Sequencing of this T cell receptor (beta chain) was carried out in a study of blood T cell repertoires in COVID-19. The overall study: Acute and convalescent COVID-19 samples came from the United States, Italy and Spain.

Authors' processing steps: Nucleated cell counts were estimated from reference gene primer amplification. TCRdb's copy holds only in-frame clones and misses some; the assay was immunoSEQ multiplex PCR. That table furnishes V, J and clone size, whereas the DNA furnished D and trimming. The repertoire includes more than 250,000 clones, around 89% of them detected once, and 5% to 7% sits in the top ten. V was pared by 6 bases and J by 4 bases, with 2 bases of the junction left unmatched. Germline CDR1 is MNHEY and CDR2 is SVGAGI. The CDR3 runs to 13 residues. The sequence derives from a man between 18 and 35 years old who had recovered from COVID-19. The sequenced sample was peripheral blood. The chain combines TRBV6-5 with TRBJ1-1; 10 positions match TRBD1. The CDR3 region is CASRGQGSTEAFF. The CDR3 nucleotides are TGTGCCAGCAGGGGACAGGGGTCCACTGAAGCTTTCTTT.